A single T cell receptor (beta chain) is shown here with its context. Its target is not known. This specimen belongs to a study of beta chain features in type 1 diabetes. Expressed TCRB transcripts were sequenced after all isolated RNA was converted to cDNA. Only in-frame clones appear in the TCRdb table, and some are missing; sequencing was by immunoSEQ multiplex PCR. The sample has approximately 730,000 clones; roughly 13% are singletons. Findings and limits, study-wide: When Type 1 diabetes patients were examined, their TCRB CDR3s proved moderately but significantly shorter in all four CD4+ subsets.

Losses at the gene ends were 6 bases for V and 0 bases for J; bases not matched to a gene: 2. CDR3 length: 13 residues. Germline V gives CDR1 KGHSH, CDR2 LQKENI. The sequence was obtained from a man between 18 and 35 years old with type 1 diabetes. Input material: naive CD4+ T cells from blood. The rearrangement uses TRBV18 and TRBJ2-7, with 7 bases that match TRBD1. CDR3 coding DNA: TGTGCCAGCTCGCAGGGGGTCTCCTACGAGCAGTACTTC. Its translation: CASSQGVSYEQYF. Using reference TRBV18 and TRBJ2-7 for the parts outside the CDR3, the full variable domain is NAGVMQNPRHLVRRRGQEARLRCSPMKGHSHVYWYRQLPEEGLKFMVYLQKENIIDESGMPKERFSAEFPKEGPSILRIQQVVRGDSAAYFCASSQGVSYEQYFGPGTRLTVT.